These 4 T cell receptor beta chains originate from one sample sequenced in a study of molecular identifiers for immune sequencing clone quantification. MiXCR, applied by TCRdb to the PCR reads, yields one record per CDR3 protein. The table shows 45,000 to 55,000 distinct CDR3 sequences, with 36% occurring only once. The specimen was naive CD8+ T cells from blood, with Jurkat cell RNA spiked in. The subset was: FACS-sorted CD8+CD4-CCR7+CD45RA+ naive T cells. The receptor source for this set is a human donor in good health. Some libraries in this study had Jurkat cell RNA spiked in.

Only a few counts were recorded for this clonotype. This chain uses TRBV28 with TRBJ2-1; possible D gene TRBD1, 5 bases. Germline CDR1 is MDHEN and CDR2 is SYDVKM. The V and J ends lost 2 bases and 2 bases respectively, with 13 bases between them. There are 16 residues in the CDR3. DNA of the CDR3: TGTGCCAGCAGTTTAAGTCCAGCAGGGCCCTACAATGAGCAGTTCTTC. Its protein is CASSLSPAGPYNEQFF.

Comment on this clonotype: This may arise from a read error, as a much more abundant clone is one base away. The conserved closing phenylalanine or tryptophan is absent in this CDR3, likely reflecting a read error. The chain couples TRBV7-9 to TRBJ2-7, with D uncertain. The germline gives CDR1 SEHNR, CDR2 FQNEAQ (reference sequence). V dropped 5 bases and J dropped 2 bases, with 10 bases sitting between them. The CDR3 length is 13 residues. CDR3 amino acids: CASSPPAAYEQYL. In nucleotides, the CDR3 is TGTGCCAGCAGCCCTCCGGCCGCCTACGAGCAGTACCTC.

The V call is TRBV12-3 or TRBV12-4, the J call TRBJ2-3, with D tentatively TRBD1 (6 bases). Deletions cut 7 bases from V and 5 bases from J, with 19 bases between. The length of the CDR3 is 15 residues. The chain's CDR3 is CASTILPGAEDTQYF. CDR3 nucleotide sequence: TGTGCCAGCACTATTCTGCCAGGGGCGGAAGATACGCAGTATTTT.

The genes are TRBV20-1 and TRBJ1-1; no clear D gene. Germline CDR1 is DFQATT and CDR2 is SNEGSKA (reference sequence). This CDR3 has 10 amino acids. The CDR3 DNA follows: TGCAGATCGATGGGTACTGAAGCTTTCTTT. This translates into CRSMGTEAFF.